Listed below are T cell receptor beta chains from one sample, sequenced in a study of post-analysis software for immune sequencing data. A single record per CDR3 protein comes from TCRdb applying MiXCR to the PCR reads. The table has approximately 440,000 distinct CDR3 sequences, under 55% seen once. Specimen: blood. Every receptor here comes from a girl aged 10 to 17 with multiple sclerosis. CDR3s include the opening cysteine and the closing phenylalanine or tryptophan. The D gene is left open where the match is weak. Clone size is stated in some rows and not others, as once, few, many or a class when expanded.

>NA|TRBJ1-1|TRBV7-2|NA
CASTMQGGLNTEAFF
TGTGCCAGCACGATGCAAGGGGGGCTGAACACTGAAGCTTTCTTT
>NA|TRBJ2-7|TRBV24-1|NA
CATSDNRVRAYEQYF
TGTGCCACCAGTGACAACCGGGTCCGGGCCTACGAGCAGTACTTC
>TRBD1|TRBJ2-5|TRBV24-1|few
CATSDPGTDQETQYF
TGTGCCACCAGTGACCCCGGGACAGACCAAGAGACCCAGTACTTC
>TRBD1|TRBJ1-5|TRBV29-1|NA
CSVSGGRSNQPQHF
TGCAGCGTGTCAGGGGGGAGGAGCAATCAGCCCCAGCATTTT
>TRBD2|TRBJ2-5|TRBV7-9|NA
CASGLAGGRETQYF
TGTGCCAGCGGCCTAGCGGGAGGGAGGGAGACCCAGTACTTC
>TRBD2|TRBJ2-3|TRBV7-3|NA
CATRTSGVRLDTQYF
TGTGCCACCAGGACTAGCGGGGTCCGTTTAGATACGCAGTATTTT
>NA|TRBJ2-3|TRBV7-7|few
CASSFVVSGTDTQYF
TGTGCTAGCAGCTTTGTAGTTAGCGGCACAGATACGCAGTATTTT
>TRBD1|TRBJ1-6|TRBV10-3|NA
CAITIDRDSPLHF
TGTGCCATCACCATTGACAGGGATTCACCCCTCCACTTT
>TRBD1|TRBJ2-1|TRBV20-1|NA
CSARHPGGTGDEQFF
TGCAGTGCTAGACACCCAGGGGGCACCGGGGATGAGCAGTTCTTC
>NA|TRBJ1-1|TRBV5-1|NA
CASSPGVRALNTEAFF
TGCGCCAGCAGCCCTGGGGTTAGGGCCCTGAACACTGAAGCTTTCTTT
>TRBD2|TRBJ2-3|TRBV20-1|NA
CSASGRALDTQYF
TGCAGTGCTAGCGGGAGGGCCCTAGATACGCAGTATTTT
>NA|TRBJ2-6|TRBV4-1|NA
CASSQEASFTFSSVSGANVLTF
TGCGCCAGCAGCCAAGAAGCGAGCTTTACCTTCTCCTCTGTCTCTGGGGCCAACGTCCTGACTTTC
>NA|TRBJ2-5|TRBV5-6|few
CATAGGAGEQYF
TGTGCCACCGCAGGGGGCGCGGGAGAGCAGTACTTC
>NA|TRBJ2-5|TRBV28|few
CASSFVAKFQETQYF
TGTGCCAGCAGTTTCGTAGCGAAGTTCCAAGAGACCCAGTACTTC
>NA|TRBJ2-1|TRBV2|once
CASNDRKEQFF
TGTGCCAGCAATGACAGGAAAGAGCAGTTCTTC
>TRBD1|TRBJ1-2|TRBV4-1|few
CASSPGRGQGANGYTF
TGCGCCAGCAGCCCAGGCCGGGGACAGGGGGCTAATGGCTACACCTTC
>TRBD2|TRBJ2-3|TRBV12-3/TRBV12-4|NA
CASSSGLAGGEYF
TGTGCCAGCAGTTCCGGACTAGCGGGAGGTGAGTATTTT
>TRBD2|TRBJ2-5|TRBV6-5|NA
CASSYRRGFRDYTETQYF
TGTGCCAGCAGTTACCGAAGGGGTTTTCGGGACTACACAGAGACCCAGTACTTC
>NA|TRBJ1-1|TRBV20-1|NA
CSARASNTEAFF
TGCAGTGCTAGAGCCAGTAACACTGAAGCTTTCTTT
>TRBD2|TRBJ2-1|TRBV7-2|many
CASSAGTSGYNEQFF
TGTGCCAGCAGCGCAGGGACTAGCGGCTACAATGAGCAGTTCTTC
>TRBD1|TRBJ2-1|TRBV5-1|few
CASSLGGTGRNEQFF
TGCGCCAGCAGCTTGGGAGGGACAGGGAGGAATGAGCAGTTCTTC
>TRBD1|TRBJ1-2|TRBV5-1|few
CASSYGQGARGYTF
TGCGCCAGCAGCTACGGACAGGGCGCCCGTGGCTACACCTTC
>TRBD2|TRBJ2-3|TRBV6-1|NA
CASSIALKLAERDTQYF
TGTGCCAGCAGCATCGCTCTTAAGCTAGCGGAGAGGGATACGCAGTATTTT
>NA|TRBJ2-4|TRBV7-2|once
CASSLVVGPKNIQYF
TGTGCCAGCAGCTTAGTTGTGGGCCCCAAAAACATTCAGTACTTC
>TRBD2|TRBJ2-5|TRBV5-1|few
CASSLTGLAGRETQYF
TGCGCCAGCAGCTTAACTGGACTAGCGGGAAGGGAGACCCAGTACTTC
>NA|TRBJ2-6|TRBV7-3|NA
CASRSGRSGANVLTF
TGTGCCAGCAGATCGGGTCGCTCTGGGGCCAACGTCCTGACTTTC
>TRBD1|TRBJ1-2|TRBV18|NA
CASSPPQGVGYTF
TGTGCCAGCTCACCACCTCAGGGGGTTGGCTACACCTTC
>NA|TRBJ2-7|TRBV7-2|NA
CASSLERSGGKQYF
TGTGCCAGCAGCTTAGAAAGGTCAGGGGGGAAGCAGTACTTC
>NA|TRBJ1-2|TRBV10-3|NA
CAISGGGELSYGYTF
TGTGCCATCAGTGGGGGGGGTGAACTTTCCTATGGCTACACCTTC
>NA|TRBJ1-1|TRBV27|once
CASSLSPGLTTEAFF
TGTGCCAGCAGTTTATCCCCAGGGTTGACCACTGAAGCTTTCTTT
>NA|TRBJ2-7|TRBV27|many
CASSFDPSGSYEQYF
TGTGCCAGCAGTTTTGACCCCTCCGGCTCCTACGAGCAGTACTTC
>TRBD1|TRBJ1-5|TRBV29-1|NA
CSVVTGTGRQPQHF
TGCAGCGTCGTAACCGGGACAGGGAGGCAGCCCCAGCATTTT